Listed below are T cell receptor beta chains from one sample, sequenced in a study of metastatic and nonmetastatic thyroid tumors. With MiXCR, TCRdb reprocessed the PCR reads. The table records 13,000 to 15,000 clones, less than 30% of them present only once. Sequencing used tumor tissue. The source is a female donor with papillary thyroid cancer or a benign thyroid nodule (not recorded which). Some clones in this sample may be carry-over from other donors' samples. Both conserved end residues are part of each CDR3. D genes are given only for firm matches. Part of the rows lack a size; the others show once, few, many or a class for expanded clones.

TRBD2 TRBJ2-7 TRBV7-9 many CASSLALAGSSYEQYF TGTGCCAGCAGCTTAGCCCTAGCGGGGAGCTCCTACGAGCAGTACTTC
NA TRBJ2-7 TRBV28 medium-sized CASSLRIFGSPEDYEQYF TGTGCCAGCAGTTTGCGTATTTTCGGGAGCCCCGAGGACTACGAGCAGTACTTC
TRBD1 TRBJ2-7 TRBV6-1 NA CASSDRGPSYEQYF TGTGCCAGCAGCGACAGGGGGCCCTCCTACGAGCAGTACTTC
NA TRBJ1-1 TRBV13 few CASSSLERASTEAFF TGTGCCAGCAGCTCACTCGAAAGGGCATCGACTGAAGCTTTCTTT
NA TRBJ2-3 TRBV10-3 NA CAISLTVGVGDTQYF TGTGCCATCTCTCTGACAGTGGGCGTCGGAGATACGCAGTATTTT
NA TRBJ2-2 TRBV5-1 NA CASSLESGELFF TGCGCCAGCAGCTTGGAGAGCGGGGAGCTGTTTTTT
NA TRBJ1-4 TRBV11-2 many CASSPNFGTDNEKLFF TGTGCCAGCAGCCCAAACTTCGGGACGGACAATGAAAAACTGTTTTTT
NA TRBJ1-1 TRBV20-1 NA CSARAPQGVGDTEAFF TGCAGTGCTAGAGCTCCACAGGGCGTCGGCGACACTGAAGCTTTCTTT
TRBD2 TRBJ2-2 TRBV5-1 NA CARETSGGDTGELFF TGCGCCAGGGAGACTAGCGGGGGGGACACCGGGGAGCTGTTTTTT
NA TRBJ2-7 TRBV7-3 medium-sized CASSRFGGGGDYEQYF TGTGCCAGCAGCCGATTTGGGGGTGGAGGGGACTACGAGCAGTACTTC
TRBD2 TRBJ2-5 TRBV9 many CASSGGGTSGERAQYF TGTGCCAGCAGCGGTGGGGGGACTAGCGGGGAGCGGGCCCAGTACTTC
TRBD1 TRBJ1-5 TRBV18 NA CASSPGQAGQPQHF TGTGCCAGCTCACCAGGACAGGCGGGGCAGCCCCAGCATTTT
NA TRBJ1-2 TRBV4-2 NA CASSQDPLVGGYTF TGTGCCAGCAGCCAAGACCCTCTTGTGGGTGGCTACACCTTC
NA TRBJ1-2 TRBV2 medium-sized CASSDGGNYGYTF TGTGCCAGCAGTGACGGGGGGAACTATGGCTACACCTTC
TRBD2 TRBJ2-3 TRBV24-1 many CAAGTSGRGTDTQYF TGTGCCGCCGGGACTAGCGGGAGAGGTACAGATACGCAGTATTTT
NA TRBJ1-1 TRBV6-1 NA CASSERGCTEAFF TGTGCCAGCAGTGAAAGGGGATGTACTGAAGCTTTCTTT
TRBD2 TRBJ2-7 TRBV6-5 medium-sized CASSYETSGSAYEQYF TGTGCCAGCAGTTACGAGACTAGCGGGAGTGCCTACGAGCAGTACTTC
NA TRBJ2-1 TRBV11-2 NA CASSLLVASTGYNEQFF TGTGCCAGCAGCTTACTAGTGGCCTCCACGGGTTACAATGAGCAGTTCTTC
TRBD2 TRBJ2-7 TRBV15 few CATIGTREVFHEQYF TGTGCCACCATCGGGACCCGGGAGGTTTTCCACGAGCAGTACTTC
NA TRBJ2-1 TRBV6-2/TRBV6-3 few CASSSLGGRDEQFF TGTGCCAGCAGTTCCCTGGGGGGTCGGGATGAGCAGTTCTTC
NA TRBJ1-6 TRBV9 many CASSVGQKPSYNSPLHF TGTGCCAGCAGCGTAGGTCAGAAACCGAGTTATAATTCACCCCTCCACTTT
TRBD1 TRBJ2-2 TRBV30 NA CAWKGGTGNTGELFF TGTGCCTGGAAAGGGGGGACAGGAAACACCGGGGAGCTGTTTTTT
NA TRBJ1-1 TRBV11-3 NA CASSLDFGNTEAFF TGTGCCAGCAGCTTAGATTTTGGAAACACTGAAGCTTTCTTT
NA TRBJ2-3 TRBV12-3/TRBV12-4 many CASSFPRDGGTDTQYF TGTGCCAGCAGTTTTCCCAGGGATGGGGGCACAGATACGCAGTATTTT
TRBD1 TRBJ2-1 TRBV7-3 many CASSSRQGASGNEQFF TGTGCCAGCAGCTCGAGACAGGGGGCCAGCGGCAATGAGCAGTTCTTC
NA TRBJ1-3 TRBV3-1 many CASSVDSSGNTIYF TGTGCCAGCAGCGTTGACAGCTCTGGAAACACCATATATTTT
TRBD2 TRBJ2-7 TRBV11-2 medium-sized CASSLDHLAGGQYEQYF TGTGCCAGCAGCTTAGACCATCTAGCGGGAGGGCAATACGAGCAGTACTTC
NA TRBJ1-2 TRBV6-2/TRBV6-3 few CASSYGPDYGYTF TGTGCCAGCAGTTACGGGCCTGACTATGGCTACACCTTC
NA TRBJ2-7 TRBV6-1 NA CASNTPGTYEQYF TGTGCCAGCAATACCCCGGGAACCTACGAGCAGTACTTC
NA TRBJ2-5 TRBV7-9 many CASSRATVRQETQYF TGTGCCAGCAGCCGTGCGACAGTAAGGCAAGAGACCCAGTACTTC
TRBD2 TRBJ2-7 TRBV20-1 NA CSARGEREGPYEQYF TGCAGTGCTAGAGGCGAGCGGGAGGGGCCCTACGAGCAGTACTTC
NA TRBJ1-3 TRBV12-3/TRBV12-4 medium-sized CASLGGIGSTIYF TGTGCCAGCCTGGGGGGGATTGGATCGACCATATATTTT
TRBD2 TRBJ2-1 TRBV20-1 many CSAISGRNYNEQFF TGCAGTGCTATTAGCGGGAGGAACTACAATGAGCAGTTCTTC
NA TRBJ2-7 TRBV9 many CASSVGGAAGRYEQYF TGTGCCAGCAGCGTAGGTGGCGCGGCGGGAAGGTACGAGCAGTACTTC
NA TRBJ2-2 TRBV3-1 many CASNDNTGELFF TGTGCCAGCAACGATAACACCGGGGAGCTGTTTTTT
NA TRBJ1-3 TRBV3-1 NA CASSQWGSGNTIYF TGTGCCAGCAGCCAATGGGGCTCTGGAAACACCATATATTTT
TRBD2 TRBJ2-1 TRBV6-1 few CASSEMAGVPNEQFF TGTGCCAGCAGTGAAATGGCGGGAGTCCCCAATGAGCAGTTCTTC
TRBD2 TRBJ2-5 TRBV6-2/TRBV6-3 few CASSYHGGGRLKTQYF TGTGCCAGCAGTTACCACGGGGGGGGCAGGTTGAAGACCCAGTACTTC
TRBD1 TRBJ1-1 TRBV28 few CASRIRGRVSTEAFF TGTGCCAGCAGAATAAGGGGGCGCGTGAGCACTGAAGCTTTCTTT
TRBD2 TRBJ2-7 TRBV28 NA CASRAGGSYEQYF TGTGCCAGCAGGGCGGGAGGGTCCTACGAGCAGTACTTC
NA TRBJ2-6 TRBV20-1 NA CSVPDRSWANVLTF TGCAGTGTTCCAGACAGATCGTGGGCCAACGTCCTGACTTTC
NA TRBJ1-2 TRBV20-1 NA CSASASTAANYGYTF TGCAGTGCTAGTGCATCGACGGCCGCTAACTATGGCTACACCTTC
TRBD1 TRBJ1-4 TRBV12-3/TRBV12-4 few CASTFAGGFGNEKLFF TGTGCCAGCACCTTCGCAGGGGGCTTTGGGAATGAAAAACTGTTTTTT
TRBD1 TRBJ2-2 TRBV7-3 NA CASSRDRGGTGELFF TGTGCCAGCAGCCGGGACAGGGGGGGGACCGGGGAGCTGTTTTTT
TRBD1 TRBJ2-7 TRBV28 medium-sized CASSFQGAAYEQYF TGTGCCAGCAGTTTTCAGGGGGCAGCTTACGAGCAGTACTTC
NA TRBJ1-2 TRBV20-1 many CSARDPWVPYGYTF TGCAGTGCTAGAGACCCCTGGGTTCCCTATGGCTACACCTTC
NA TRBJ1-6 TRBV30 NA CAWSVGGPRSPLHF TGTGCCTGGAGTGTTGGGGGGCCTCGATCACCCCTCCACTTT
NA TRBJ1-6 TRBV28 NA CASSLAYSPLHF TGTGCCAGCAGTCTTGCCTATTCACCCCTCCACTTT
TRBD1 TRBJ1-1 TRBV28 medium-sized CATTGTGGTEAFF TGTGCCACCACCGGGACAGGGGGCACTGAAGCTTTCTTT
NA TRBJ2-1 TRBV6-5 few CASSSGNEQFF TGTGCCAGCAGTTCGGGGAATGAGCAGTTCTTC
TRBD1 TRBJ2-3 TRBV28 many CASSPRRAGGIVTQYF TGTGCCAGCAGTCCCCGAAGGGCAGGGGGCATCGTGACGCAGTATTTT
TRBD1 TRBJ1-2 TRBV19 NA CASSTDRPSGGYTF TGTGCCAGTAGTACGGACAGGCCGTCTGGTGGCTACACCTTC
NA TRBJ2-7 TRBV6-5 few CASSNGTGRDEQYF TGTGCCAGCAGTAACGGTACAGGGCGCGACGAGCAGTACTTC
NA TRBJ2-7 TRBV7-9 few CASSSDTYEQYF TGTGCCAGCTCCTCTGACACCTACGAGCAGTACTTC